These 29 T cell receptor beta chains originate from one sample sequenced in a study of blood T cell repertoires in COVID-19. This table comes from immunoSEQ multiplex PCR, and its TCRdb copy is limited to in-frame clones, with some not included. The sample has 200,000 or so clones; less than 90% are singletons. Sequencing was done on a sample of peripheral blood. The receptor source for this set is a woman in her 50s with acute or convalescent COVID-19.

This clone has a single count. The chain is built from TRBV5-4 and TRBJ2-4; the match to TRBD1 covers 11 bases. The trim removed 4 bases at V and 6 bases at J, leaving 6 bases unmatched. Germline-derived CDR1 and CDR2 are SGHNT and YYREEE (reference sequence). CDR3 length equals 15 residues. The CDR3 loop reads CASSLGTGGGNIQYF. The CDR3 DNA is TGTGCCAGCAGCCTAGGGACAGGGGGGGGAAACATTCAGTACTTC.

This chain links TRBV28 with TRBJ2-1; 8 positions match TRBD1. After removal of 5 bases from V and 10 bases from J, the junction contained 4 bases not matched to a gene. The length of the CDR3 is 12 residues. Germline V CDR1 and CDR2: MDHEN, SYDVKM. The CDR3 here is CASSPRGLEQFF. The CDR3 DNA follows: TGTGCCAGCAGTCCCAGGGGGCTAGAGCAGTTCTTC.

CDR3: CAWSVLAAGGRNEQFF. The CDR3, as DNA: TGTGCCTGGAGTGTATTGGCGGCGGGGGGCCGTAATGAGCAGTTCTTC. This chain joins TRBV30 and TRBJ2-1, with TRBD2 matching over 8 bases. The CDR3 sequence is 16 residues long. The germline V gene has CDR1 GTSNPN and CDR2 SVGIG (reference sequence). Trimming cost V 0 bases and J 7 bases; bases outside gene matches: 11.

The rearrangement uses TRBV10-2 and TRBJ2-2, with 7 bases that match TRBD2. Germline values: CDR1 WSHSY, CDR2 SAAADI. Unmatched junction bases numbered 3, after V lost 5 bases and J lost 0 bases. This CDR3 spans 15 amino acids. CDR3 in amino acids: CASSRSGSNTGELFF. CDR3 coding DNA: TGCGCCAGCAGTCGTAGCGGGTCGAACACCGGGGAGCTGTTTTTT.

The gene calls are TRBV24-1 and TRBJ1-2; TRBD1 agrees at 7 bases. After removal of 9 bases from V and 5 bases from J, the junction contained 5 bases not matched to a gene. The CDR3 runs 12 residues. Looked up from germline, CDR1 is KGHDR and CDR2 is SFDVKD. For the CDR3, the DNA is TGTGCCACCTGGGGACAGAGATATGGCTACACCTTC. Amino acid sequence: CATWGQRYGYTF.

This sequence joins TRBV9 and TRBJ2-1; perhaps TRBD1 as D (5 bases). With 2 bases removed from V and 8 bases from J, the gap between germline ends came to 14 bases. Germline V lookup: CDR1 SGDLS, CDR2 YYNGEE. The CDR3 runs 14 residues. The CDR3 is CASSVSTGADEQFF. For the CDR3, the DNA is TGTGCCAGCAGCGTCTCCACTGGGGCCGATGAGCAGTTCTTC.

V usage is TRBV2 and J usage is TRBJ2-7; a weak D match, TRBD2 (5 bases). There are 13 residues in the CDR3. V was trimmed by 7 bases and J by 2 bases, leaving 12 bases between them. CDR1 and CDR2 from the germline V gene are SNHLY and FYNNEI. Here the CDR3 DNA reads TGTGCCAGCAAGGTCGAGGGAACCTACGAGCAGTACTTC. Amino acid sequence: CASKVEGTYEQYF.

The V and J genes are TRBV6-2 or TRBV6-3 and TRBJ1-2; D remains ambiguous. V was clipped by 2 bases and J by 0 bases, with 7 bases between them. The CDR3 sequence is 14 residues long. Germline CDR1 is MNHEY and CDR2 is SVGEGT. The CDR3, as DNA: TGTGCCAGCAGTTACGTCCGAGCTAACTATGGCTACACCTTC. Translating it yields CASSYVRANYGYTF.

This clone was counted a few times. V gene TRBV21-1 combines with J gene TRBJ1-5; the D call in the table, TRBD1, was not verified against the DNA. TRBV21-1 has pseudogene status. The CDR3 consists of 18 residues. CDR3 sequence (DNA): TGTGCCAGCAGCAGGAGGGGACAGGGGAGCTCGAGCAATCAGCCCCAGCATTTT. It specifies CASSRRGQGSSSNQPQHF.

The rearrangement joins TRBV7-2 to TRBJ1-5; D unresolved. The length of the CDR3 is 14 residues. V lost 5 bases and J 0 bases, leaving 8 bases between the germline ends. The germline V gene encodes CDR1 SGHTA and CDR2 FQGNSA. The CDR3 DNA reads as TGTGCCAGCAGCCAGATTTATAGCAATCAGCCCCAGCATTTT. Protein product: CASSQIYSNQPQHF.

V and J are TRBV7-8 and TRBJ1-5, with TRBD1 matching over 7 bases. The germline CDR1 and CDR2 sequences are SGHVS and FQNEAQ. The ends lost 3 bases at V and 4 bases at J; junction bases unmatched: 3. The CDR3 sequence is 14 residues long. The CDR3 DNA follows: TGTGCCAGCAGCTTTGGGACAGATAATCAGCCCCAGCATTTT. The encoded protein is CASSFGTDNQPQHF.

This sequence joins TRBV6-5 and TRBJ2-1, with 14 bases that match TRBD2. Trimming removed 5 bases from V and 9 bases from J; junction bases left unmatched: 6. This CDR3 spans 15 amino acids. CDR1 is MNHEY and CDR2 is SVGAGI in the germline V gene. The chain's CDR3 is CASSKGLAGVGEQFF. CDR3 in DNA: TGTGCCAGCAGTAAGGGACTAGCGGGAGTGGGTGAGCAGTTCTTC.

This chain uses TRBV24-1 with TRBJ1-4; D unresolved. Germline assignment: CDR1 KGHDR and CDR2 SFDVKD. There are 12 residues in the CDR3. The V and J ends lost 3 bases and 10 bases respectively, with 8 bases between them. This CDR3 reads CATSDGRGKLFF. The CDR3 DNA sequence: TGTGCCACCAGTGATGGACGGGGAAAACTGTTTTTT.

The V call is TRBV19, the J call TRBJ1-2; 8 positions match TRBD1. V shed 5 bases, J shed 2 bases, and the junction held 4 bases outside the gene matches. In germline, CDR1 is LNHDA, CDR2 SQIVND (reference sequence). The length of the CDR3 is 14 residues. In DNA form, the CDR3 reads TGTGCCAGTAGTGTCCGGGACAGGAACTATGGCTACACCTTC. Protein: CASSVRDRNYGYTF.

The gene calls are TRBV27 and TRBJ2-3; 12 bases agree with TRBD2. Germline V gene sequence: CDR1 MNHEY, CDR2 SMNVEV (reference sequence). This CDR3 contains 14 residues. J was trimmed by 6 bases and V by 4 bases; bases with no gene match: 2. CDR3 loop: CASSWTSGTDTQYF. CDR3 in DNA: TGTGCCAGCAGTTGGACTAGCGGGACCGATACGCAGTATTTT.

The chain joins TRBV7-3 to TRBJ2-3; TRBD2 matches 8 bases. The CDR3 runs 15 residues. CDR1 and CDR2 (germline): SGHTA, FQGTGA. The ends lost 5 bases at V and 1 base at J; junction bases unmatched: 5. The CDR3 nucleotides are TGTGCCAGCAGCCACGGGGGGGGCGGCACAGATACGCAGTATTTT. This sequence encodes CASSHGGGGTDTQYF.

The rearrangement joins TRBV19 to TRBJ1-5; D unclear. Trimming shortened V by 3 bases and J by 6 bases, and 12 bases separated the two germline ends. There are 14 residues in the CDR3. Germline V CDR1 and CDR2: LNHDA, SQIVND (reference sequence). The CDR3 reads CASSIYLRTQPQHF. For the CDR3, the DNA is TGTGCCAGTAGTATCTATCTAAGAACTCAGCCCCAGCATTTT.

The chain has TRBV6-5 and TRBJ2-7; TRBD2 is a possible D gene (5 bases). This CDR3 has 11 residues. Trimming left V 10 bases short and J 3 bases short, with 10 bases between. Germline loops: CDR1 MNHEY, CDR2 SVGAGI. DNA of the CDR3: TGTGCCACGACGGGGATCTACGAGCAGTACTTC. It specifies CATTGIYEQYF.

This clone was detected only a few times. The V and J genes are TRBV7-8 and TRBJ1-3, with no clear D. Germline V gene lookup returns CDR1 SGHVS and CDR2 FQNEAQ. The CDR3 runs to 13 residues. Trimming pared 3 bases from V and 4 bases from J, leaving 7 bases between. The CDR3 DNA reads TGTGCCAGCAGCTTCCCGACAGGAAACACCATATATTTT. Residues: CASSFPTGNTIYF.

This chain uses TRBV4-3 with TRBJ2-1; D perhaps matches TRBD2 (6 bases). Per the germline V gene, CDR1 is LGHNA and CDR2 is YSLEER. The CDR3 length is 18 residues. The germline V and J ends were trimmed by 4 bases and 0 bases, with 19 bases remaining between them. CDR3 sequence reads: CASSRKTGTLSSYNEQFF. In DNA form, the CDR3 reads TGCGCCAGCAGCCGAAAAACCGGGACTTTGAGCTCCTACAATGAGCAGTTCTTC.

The chain combines TRBV2 with TRBJ2-7; TRBD2 matches 8 bases. This CDR3 region has 15 residues. Losses at the gene ends were 4 bases for V and 4 bases for J; bases not matched to a gene: 9. Per the germline V gene, CDR1 is SNHLY and CDR2 is FYNNEI. In DNA, the CDR3 is TGTGCCAGCAGTGGGGGTTTAGCGGGATATTACGAGCAGTACTTC. It is translated as CASSGGLAGYYEQYF. The variable domain in full, with the rest retrieved from reference TRBV2 and TRBJ2-7, is EPEVTQTPSHQVTQMGQEVILRCVPISNHLYFYWYRQILGQKVEFLVSFYNNEISEKSEIFDDQFSVERPDGSNFTLKIRSTKLEDSAMYFCASSGGLAGYYEQYFGPGTRLTVT.

This clone was recorded a few times. The genes are TRBV21-1 and TRBJ1-5; no check of the table's D call, TRBD1, against the DNA was made. TRBV21-1 is assigned pseudogene status. The CDR3 is 18 amino acids. CDR3 sequence (DNA): TGTGCCAGCAGCAAATGTTCCCAGGGTTCTTATAGCAATCAGCCCCAGCATTTT. Encoded protein: CASSKCSQGSYSNQPQHF.

The V gene is TRBV6-6, the J gene TRBJ2-2; TRBD2 agrees at 12 bases. There are 16 residues in the CDR3. With V trimmed by 4 bases and J by 7 bases, 7 bases remained unmatched. CDR1 and CDR2 (germline): MNHNY, SVGAGI (reference sequence). The CDR3 coding sequence is TGTGCCAGCAGTTCAAATTCGGGACTAGCGGGCGGGGAGCTGTTTTTT. It codes for CASSSNSGLAGGELFF.

V usage is TRBV12-3 or TRBV12-4 and J usage is TRBJ1-2, with D perhaps TRBD1 (5 bases). The V end lost 6 bases, the J end lost 6 bases, and 11 bases lay between the germline ends. This CDR3 is built from 12 residues. The CDR3 nucleotides read TGTGCCAGCAGGCGGACATACGATGGCTACACCTTC. The encoded protein is CASRRTYDGYTF.

The chain combines TRBV10-3 with TRBJ1-5, with D unresolved. The CDR3 contains 15 residues. V shed 0 bases and J shed 0 bases, with 6 bases lying between them. CDR1 is ENHRY, CDR2 SYGVKD, per germline. In DNA, the CDR3 is TGTGCCATCAGTGAGTCGGCGGGTAGCAATCAGCCCCAGCATTTT. Protein: CAISESAGSNQPQHF.

The V and J genes are TRBV6-5 and TRBJ1-1, with D perhaps matching TRBD1 (5 bases). There are 14 residues in the CDR3. V was pared by 0 bases and J by 5 bases, with 10 bases between. Germline V gives CDR1 MNHEY, CDR2 SVGAGI. DNA of the CDR3: TGTGCCAGCAGTTACTCTTGGGAGGGGACTGAAGCTTTCTTT. Its protein product is CASSYSWEGTEAFF.

The chain employs TRBV3-1 (or the pseudogene TRBV3-2) and TRBJ2-2; a possible D gene is TRBD1 (6 bases). V was trimmed by 1 base and J by 0 bases, leaving 18 bases between them. This CDR3 region has 19 residues. CDR1 and CDR2 from the germline V gene are LGHDT and YNNKEL (reference sequence). The CDR3 bases are TGTGCCAGCAGCCAAGTTGGGCTGGGGGCGCGATCGAACACCGGGGAGCTGTTTTTT. This sequence encodes CASSQVGLGARSNTGELFF.

The chain couples TRBV9 to TRBJ2-3; D remains unclear. Germline-derived CDR1 and CDR2 are SGDLS and YYNGEE. V gave up 3 bases and J gave up 0 bases, with 11 bases separating them. The CDR3 sequence is 15 residues long. DNA for the CDR3: TGTGCCAGCAGCGGACATCCCATAAGCACAGATACGCAGTATTTT. It encodes CASSGHPISTDTQYF.

The V call is TRBV5-1, the J call TRBJ2-3; 7 nucleotides line up with TRBD2. Germline assignment: CDR1 SGHRS and CDR2 YFSETQ. V shed 1 base, J shed 3 bases, and the junction held 8 bases outside the gene matches. The CDR3 is made up of 16 amino acids. The CDR3 nucleotides are TGCGCCAGCAGCTTGTACGGCGGGGGTGCGACAGATACGCAGTATTTT. This sequence encodes CASSLYGGGATDTQYF.